This TCR beta chain was recovered during a study of T cells in Graves' hyperthyroidism and ophthalmopathy. Overall study findings and caveats: Ophthalmopathy was model-predicted a median approximately 6.4 months pre-onset. Most clonotypes that expanded in the thyroid above 0.001 also showed up in blood.

Exclusions: uncontrolled infection, other autoimmune disease, pregnancy, lactation. The TCR beta CDR3 regions underwent amplification using RNA transcripts as the source. HTBI primers were employed in a first-round RT-PCR of the TCR CDR3. TCRdb re-called the multiplex PCR reads with MiXCR, one entry per CDR3 protein. The data contain 400,000 to 500,000 distinct CDR3 sequences, roughly 14% of them singletons. This clonotype has ten or more counts. The antigen remains unidentified. Unmatched junction bases numbered 4, after V lost 6 bases and J lost 5 bases. Germline CDR1 is MNHEY and CDR2 is SMNVEV (reference sequence). The CDR3 is 12 residues long.

This receptor was taken from a man younger than 35 with Graves' ophthalmopathy. Sequenced input: blood. The chain uses TRBV27 and TRBJ2-7; 7 bases are shared with TRBD1. In DNA, the CDR3 is TGTGCCAGCAGAAGACAGGGAAACGAGCAGTACTTC. This gives the protein CASRRQGNEQYF.